The source of this T cell receptor (beta chain) is a study of cytomegalovirus exposure and HLA in healthy donors. The CDR3 loop spans 13 amino acids. Germline-derived CDR1 and CDR2 are ENHRY and SYGVKD. V lost 7 bases, J lost 13 bases, and 7 bases stayed unmatched. PCR involved 60 Vbeta and 13 Jbeta primers. The table came from immunoSEQ multiplex PCR; TCRdb's copy has only in-frame clones and leaves some out. The data hold about 170,000 clones, with about 80% observed a single time. Sample: PBMCs. The chain joins TRBV10-3 to TRBJ2-1; the match to TRBD2 covers 13 bases. The TCR was taken from a woman aged 25-40 years in good health and CMV-seropositive. The DNA of the CDR3 is TGTGCCATCACAGGACTAGCGGGGGAAAGTCAGTTCTTC. This translates into CAITGLAGESQFF.